This TCR beta chain derives from a study of shared clonotypes between healthy human individuals. Study conclusions and caveats: An expected dependence of interdonor clonotype sharing on sequencing depth was noted. What limited the represented genetic and exposure-history diversity was the small number of donors. The study found lower generation probabilities in non-shared clonotypes than in those shared by all four donors.

TCRdb keeps only in-frame clones here, not all; method: immunoSEQ multiplex PCR. The sample lists some 1,400,000 clones, over 95% occurring once. With respect to this clone: Its antigen is not identified.

Trimming removed 2 bases at V and 5 bases at J, with 10 bases between. This CDR3 comprises 14 residues. Germline V lookup: CDR1 KGHSY, CDR2 FQNENV. The receptor comes from a man aged 25-45 years in good health. V gene TRBV16 combines with J gene TRBJ1-5, with D hard to call. What was sequenced was naive CD4+ T cells sorted from blood. Subset denoted: CD45RA+ positively selected. The CDR3: CASSQAGRDQPQHF. In DNA form, the CDR3 reads TGTGCCAGCAGCCAAGCAGGTCGGGATCAGCCCCAGCATTTT.